This entry describes one T cell receptor (beta chain). Its cognate antigen has yet to be identified. No quality values exist for individual bases; no much larger clone is one base distant. Library creation used the immunoSEQ multiplex PCR assay. From the authors' description of their analysis: To diagnose cytomegalovirus status from the catalog of TCR beta chain sequences, a statistical classification framework was built. The clones in this table, taken by TCRdb from immuneACCESS, are in-frame only. Not every clone is retained; where verified, under half of the shortfall comes from an unresolved V gene, and the cause of the rest is unknown. Clone size and the V and J calls come from that table; the DNA yielded D and trimming. This sample has some 76,000 clones in its table, and around 94% of those were observed once. Clones ranked in the top ten supply 3.3% of the sample. This sample stems from a study of cytomegalovirus exposure and HLA in healthy donors (dated by TCRdb to about 2017). At the level of the whole study: A later analysis indicated that the roughly 120 validation repertoires were generated on the platform also employed for the 670 or so repertoires of the first cohort. To predict cytomegalovirus infection status, the study brought together high-throughput TCR immunosequencing, statistical association of individual TCRs with disease status, and machine learning. Along with the approximately 650-subject first cohort, a separate validation cohort of over a hundred different subjects was used. The study aimed to test whether signatures of past pathogen exposure could be identified by cataloging public T cell receptors. Broader findings and caveats from the paper: A later analysis found that TCRs clustered in the first cohort also tended to co-occur in the 120 validation repertoires, with 94% of cluster scores above 0. It was suggested by the authors that the approach could potentially be generalized to other disease states and immunological phenotypes. A few of the identified cytomegalovirus-associated TCR beta chains were confirmed in vitro to be specific for cytomegalovirus antigens. The study gave a list of 150 to 200 TCR beta chains associated with cytomegalovirus. All 120 or so repertoires were used to score co-occurrence in the validation cohort in a later analysis, because that analysis had no HLA typing for the cohort. Cytomegalovirus status was reported to be diagnosed by the classifier with high specificity and sensitivity in both the original and validation cohorts. While some public TCRs were present in many individuals, most TCR sequences turned up only very rarely across donors.

The CDR3 covers 15 residues, taking in both the cysteine and the phenylalanine. Left in the record is the CDR3 DNA by itself, 45 bases read in frame from the first base. CDR1 and CDR2 (SEHNR, FQNEAQ) derive from the germline V gene (reference sequence). From V the trimming removes 5 bases and from J it removes 2 bases, while the gene matches leave 9 bases of the junction unaccounted for. Donors formed part of the validation cohort, which comprised 120 subjects and was distinct from the first cohort of under 850 subjects. The sequence was obtained from a woman younger than 35 in good health and CMV-seropositive. The sequenced material came from PBMCs. The V and J segments used are TRBV7-9 and TRBJ2-7, and 7 junction bases match TRBD2. The DNA sequence is TGTGCCAGCAGCCTACCCCCCGGGGGGACCTACGAGCAGTACTTC. Translation gives CASSLPPGGTYEQYF.